A single sample is the source of the 14 T cell receptor beta chains below, sequenced in a study of OX40 agonist ivuxolimab in advanced cancers. The protocol was immunoSEQ multiplex PCR, while the TCRdb copy is restricted to in-frame clones and leaves out a portion. The sample yields tens of thousands of clones, roughly 90% seen once. This material consisted of CD4+ or CD8+ T cells sorted from blood, taken in a trial of the OX40 agonist ivuxolimab. The receptors were gathered from an adult with an advanced solid tumor such as melanoma, head and neck, liver or kidney cancer.

The chain recombines TRBV27 with TRBJ2-1; D is unresolved. Trimming stripped 5 bases from V and 7 bases from J, with 15 bases between. CDR1 is MNHEY and CDR2 is SMNVEV in the germline V gene (reference sequence). CDR3 length equals 14 residues. The CDR3 DNA reads TGTGCCAGCAGTCGGGTAGAAAACCGAAATGAGCAGTTCTTC. It encodes CASSRVENRNEQFF.

The gene calls are TRBV5-1 and TRBJ1-1, with 7 bases lining up with TRBD1. The CDR3 spans 15 residues. CDR1 and CDR2 from the germline V gene are SGHRS and YFSETQ. The V gene end was trimmed by 3 bases and the J gene end by 1 base; junction bases not matched to a gene: 6. The CDR3 DNA is TGCGCCAGCAGCTCAAGACAGGGAGCGAACACTGAAGCTTTCTTT. Protein sequence: CASSSRQGANTEAFF.

The rearrangement joins TRBV5-4 to TRBJ2-7; D assignment may be TRBD1 or TRBD2 (6 bases each). The germline gives CDR1 SGHNT, CDR2 YYREEE (reference sequence). Between the trimmed V and J ends, which lost 2 bases and 3 bases, there was a span of 12 bases. CDR3 length: 14 residues. For the CDR3, the DNA is TGTGCCAGCAGCTTAGCCAGGGGAGGCTACGAGCAGTACTTC. Translation: CASSLARGGYEQYF.

This clone appeared a single time. The V gene is TRBV27, the J gene TRBJ2-2, with 8 bases fitting TRBD1. Germline-derived CDR1 and CDR2 are MNHEY and SMNVEV (reference sequence). J lost 3 bases, V lost 4 bases, and 4 bases had no gene match. This CDR3 contains 15 residues. The CDR3 reads CASSYQTGDTGELFF. The CDR3 DNA reads as TGTGCCAGCAGTTATCAGACAGGGGACACCGGGGAGCTGTTTTTT.

This chain connects TRBV11-2 to TRBJ1-5, with a possible D match to TRBD1 (6 bases). Germline V gene data show CDR1 as SGHAT and CDR2 as FQNNGV. This CDR3 is 15 amino acids long. V was pared by 6 bases and J by 4 bases, with 16 bases between. This CDR3 reads CASSLGGVRNQPQHF. The CDR3, as DNA: TGTGCCAGCAGTCTAGGGGGGGTTCGGAATCAGCCCCAGCATTTT.

The rearrangement links TRBV28 to TRBJ1-5; D may be TRBD1 (6 bases). Trimming shortened V by 4 bases and J by 0 bases, and 10 bases separated the two germline ends. The CDR3 sequence is 15 residues long. Germline V CDR1 and CDR2: MDHEN, SYDVKM. The CDR3 coding sequence is TGTGCCAGCAGTTACCCAGGGGTTAGCAATCAGCCCCAGCATTTT. Encoded protein: CASSYPGVSNQPQHF. Filled out from reference TRBV28 and TRBJ1-5, the complete variable domain reads DVKVTQSSRYLVKRTGEKVFLECVQDMDHENMFWYRQDPGLGLRLIYFSYDVKMKEKGDIPEGYSVSREKKERFSLILESASTNQTSMYLCASSYPGVSNQPQHFGDGTRLSIL.

The sample holds one count of this clone. This chain's CDR3 is CAWSVGTGNQPQHF. The DNA for the CDR3 is TGTGCCTGGAGTGTAGGGACAGGGAATCAGCCCCAGCATTTT. This chain connects TRBV30 to TRBJ1-5, with 9 nucleotides matching TRBD1. Trimming at V came to 0 bases and at J to 4 bases, leaving 1 base not matched to a gene. The CDR3 runs to 14 residues. In germline, CDR1 is GTSNPN, CDR2 SVGIG (reference sequence).

The J gene is TRBJ2-2, the V gene TRBV30; 9 bases align to TRBD1. V lost 3 bases to trimming and J lost 6 bases; unmatched junction nucleotides: 2. Germline CDR1 reads GTSNPN; CDR2 reads SVGIG (reference sequence). The CDR3 length is 13 residues. The CDR3 reads CAWRDRGAGELFF. The CDR3 DNA reads TGTGCCTGGAGGGACAGGGGAGCCGGGGAGCTGTTTTTT.

This clone was seen a handful of times. The gene calls are TRBV6-5 and TRBJ1-2; D might be TRBD1 (6 bases). CDR3 size: 16 residues. Germline loops: CDR1 MNHEY, CDR2 SVGAGI. Trimming pared 2 bases from V and 3 bases from J, leaving 16 bases between. DNA for the CDR3: TGTGCCAGCAGTTACCTACCCTGGGGGGCGGACTATGGCTACACCTTC. Its protein product is CASSYLPWGADYGYTF.

The chain employs TRBV7-2 and TRBJ2-2, with 9 bases that match TRBD1. CDR3 length: 14 amino acids. Looked up from germline, CDR1 is SGHTA and CDR2 is FQGNSA. The ends lost 4 bases at V and 5 bases at J; junction bases unmatched: 2. DNA for the CDR3: TGTGCCAGCAGCTCGGGACAGGGAACCGGGGAGCTGTTTTTT. Amino acids: CASSSGQGTGELFF.

The V gene is TRBV28, the J gene TRBJ1-1; 9 bases are shared with TRBD1. Germline CDR1 MDHEN, CDR2 SYDVKM. Trimming at V came to 6 bases and at J to 2 bases, leaving 13 bases not matched to a gene. The CDR3 runs 17 residues. This CDR3 reads CASSTLGQGRSNTEAFF. CDR3 sequence (DNA): TGTGCCAGCAGCACCTTGGGACAGGGTAGGAGTAACACTGAAGCTTTCTTT.

This chain uses TRBV9 with TRBJ1-1, with TRBD1 identical over 9 bases. V lost 4 bases to trimming and J lost 0 bases; unmatched junction nucleotides: 4. In germline, CDR1 is SGDLS, CDR2 YYNGEE. There are 15 residues in the CDR3. CDR3 coding DNA: TGTGCCAGCAGCCCACAGGGGGCGATGAACACTGAAGCTTTCTTT. Amino acids: CASSPQGAMNTEAFF.

This chain connects TRBV5-4 to TRBJ2-7, with 7 bases aligning to TRBD2. Germline CDR1 SGHNT, CDR2 YYREEE (reference sequence). J lost 1 base, V lost 4 bases, and 8 bases had no gene match. The CDR3 length is 15 residues. Here the CDR3 reads CASSPPGGMSYEQYF. The CDR3 region has the DNA TGTGCCAGCAGCCCGCCCGGGGGGATGTCCTACGAGCAGTACTTC. Drawing the rest from reference TRBV5-4 and TRBJ2-7, the complete variable domain is ETGVTQSPTHLIKTRGQQVTLRCSSQSGHNTVSWYQQALGQGPQFIFQYYREEENGRGNFPPRFSGLQFPNYSSELNVNALELDDSALYLCASSPPGGMSYEQYFGPGTRLTVT.

The chain employs TRBV20-1 and TRBJ1-2, with D maybe TRBD1 (6 bases). The CDR3 loop spans 11 amino acids. Between the trimmed V and J ends, which lost 7 bases and 5 bases, there was a span of 11 bases. Germline CDR1 DFQATT, CDR2 SNEGSKA (reference sequence). The CDR3 spells CSGTALYGYTF. As DNA, the CDR3 is TGCAGTGGGACAGCCTTATATGGCTACACCTTC.